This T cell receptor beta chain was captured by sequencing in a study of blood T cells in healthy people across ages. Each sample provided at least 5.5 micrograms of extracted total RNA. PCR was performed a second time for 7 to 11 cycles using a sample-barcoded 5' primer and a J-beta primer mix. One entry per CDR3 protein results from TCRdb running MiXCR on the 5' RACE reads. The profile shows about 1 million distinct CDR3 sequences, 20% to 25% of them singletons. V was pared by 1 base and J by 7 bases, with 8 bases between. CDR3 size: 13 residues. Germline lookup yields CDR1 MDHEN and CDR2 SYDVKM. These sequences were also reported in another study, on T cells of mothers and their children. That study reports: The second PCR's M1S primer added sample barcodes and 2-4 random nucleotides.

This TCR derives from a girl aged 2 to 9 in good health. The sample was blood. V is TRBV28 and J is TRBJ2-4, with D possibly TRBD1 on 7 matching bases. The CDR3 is CASSLSGGNIQYF. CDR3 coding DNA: TGTGCCAGCAGTTTATCAGGGGGGAACATTCAGTACTTC.